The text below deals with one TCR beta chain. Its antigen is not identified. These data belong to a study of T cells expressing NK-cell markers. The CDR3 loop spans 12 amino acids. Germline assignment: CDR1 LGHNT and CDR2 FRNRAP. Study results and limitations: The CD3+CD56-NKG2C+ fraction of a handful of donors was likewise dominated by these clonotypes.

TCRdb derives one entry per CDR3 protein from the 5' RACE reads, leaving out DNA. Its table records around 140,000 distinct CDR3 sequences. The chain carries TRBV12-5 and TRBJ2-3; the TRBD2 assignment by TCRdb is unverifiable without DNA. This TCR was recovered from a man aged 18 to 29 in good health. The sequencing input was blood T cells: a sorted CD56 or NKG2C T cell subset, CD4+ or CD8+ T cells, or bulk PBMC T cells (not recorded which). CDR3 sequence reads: CASGFSSEGQYF.